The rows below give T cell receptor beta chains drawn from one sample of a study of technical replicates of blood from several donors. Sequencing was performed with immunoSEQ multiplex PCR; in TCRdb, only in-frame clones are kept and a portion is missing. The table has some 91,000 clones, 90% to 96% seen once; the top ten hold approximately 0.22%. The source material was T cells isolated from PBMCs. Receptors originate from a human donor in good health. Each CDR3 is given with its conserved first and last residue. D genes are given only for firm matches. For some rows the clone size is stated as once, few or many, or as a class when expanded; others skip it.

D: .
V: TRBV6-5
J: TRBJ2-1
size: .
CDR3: CASSYSPSSYNEQFF
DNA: TGTGCCAGCAGTTACTCTCCTAGCTCCTACAATGAGCAGTTCTTC

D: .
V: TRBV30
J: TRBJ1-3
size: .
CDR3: CAWSARQLGNTIYF
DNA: TGTGCCTGGAGTGCGAGACAGCTCGGAAACACCATATATTTT

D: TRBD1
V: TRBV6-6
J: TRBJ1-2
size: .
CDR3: CASNRGGGAGYTF
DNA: TGTGCCAGCAATAGAGGGGGCGGAGCGGGCTACACCTTC

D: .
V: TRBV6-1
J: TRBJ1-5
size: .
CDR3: CASSDGGQPQHF
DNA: TGTGCCAGCAGTGACGGGGGTCAGCCCCAGCATTTT

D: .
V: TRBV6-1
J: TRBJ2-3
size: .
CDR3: CATQALEPDTQYF
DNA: TGTGCCACCCAAGCTTTGGAGCCAGATACGCAGTATTTT

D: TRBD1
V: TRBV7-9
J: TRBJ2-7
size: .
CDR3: CASSFRDRDYEQYF
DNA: TGTGCCAGCAGCTTCCGGGACAGGGACTACGAGCAGTACTTC

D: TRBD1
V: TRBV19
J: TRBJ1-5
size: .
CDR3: CASSAGQKNQPQHF
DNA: TGTGCCAGTAGTGCGGGACAGAAAAATCAGCCCCAGCATTTT

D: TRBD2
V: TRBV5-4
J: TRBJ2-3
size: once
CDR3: CASSTGASGGPGIYTQYF
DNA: TGTGCCAGCAGCACTGGGGCTAGCGGGGGGCCAGGGATATATACGCAGTATTTT

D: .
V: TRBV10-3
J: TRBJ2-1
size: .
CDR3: CAISEFVNEQFF
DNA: TGTGCCATCAGTGAGTTCGTTAATGAGCAGTTCTTC

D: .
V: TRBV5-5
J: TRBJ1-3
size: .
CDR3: CASSGGWGNTIYF
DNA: TGTGCCAGCAGCGGCGGATGGGGAAACACCATATATTTT

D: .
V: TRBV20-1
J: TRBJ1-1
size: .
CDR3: CSARRVTEAFF
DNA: TGCAGTGCTCGAAGAGTCACTGAAGCTTTCTTT

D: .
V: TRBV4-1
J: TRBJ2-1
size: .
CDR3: CASSQRTDYNEQFF
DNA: TGCGCCAGCAGCCAGAGGACAGATTACAATGAGCAGTTCTTC

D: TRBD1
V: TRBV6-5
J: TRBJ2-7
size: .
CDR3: CASSYWGQGVGEQYF
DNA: TGTGCCAGCAGTTACTGGGGACAGGGGGTGGGCGAGCAGTACTTC

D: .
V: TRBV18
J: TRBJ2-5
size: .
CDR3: CASSPEGQYF
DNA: TGTGCCAGCTCACCCGAGGGCCAGTACTTC

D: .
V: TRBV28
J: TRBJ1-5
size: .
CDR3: CASTWEYNQPQHF
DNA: TGTGCCAGTACCTGGGAGTACAATCAGCCCCAGCATTTT

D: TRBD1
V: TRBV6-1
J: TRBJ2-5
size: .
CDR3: CASSEDSRGIGETQYF
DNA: TGTGCCAGCAGTGAAGATTCCAGGGGGATCGGAGAGACCCAGTACTTC

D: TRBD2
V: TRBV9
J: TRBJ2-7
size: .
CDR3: CASSVGGVENYEQYF
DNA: TGTGCCAGCAGCGTGGGGGGGGTTGAGAACTACGAGCAGTACTTC

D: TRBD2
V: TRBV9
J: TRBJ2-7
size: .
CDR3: CASSVGGAGTYEQYF
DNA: TGTGCCAGCAGCGTAGGCGGAGCGGGAACCTACGAGCAGTACTTC

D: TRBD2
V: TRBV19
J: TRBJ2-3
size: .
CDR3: CASRRGGYGTDTQYF
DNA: TGTGCCAGTAGACGCGGGGGGTACGGCACAGATACGCAGTATTTT

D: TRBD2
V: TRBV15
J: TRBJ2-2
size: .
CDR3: CATSRDLPYSGGATGELFF
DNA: TGTGCCACCAGCAGAGATCTACCATATAGCGGGGGGGCTACCGGGGAGCTGTTTTTT

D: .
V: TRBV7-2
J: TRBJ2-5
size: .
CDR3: CASATRERALAETQYF
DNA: TGTGCCAGCGCGACCCGGGAGCGGGCCCTAGCAGAGACCCAGTACTTC

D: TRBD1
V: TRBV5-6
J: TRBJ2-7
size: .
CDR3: CASSAGTGPYEQYF
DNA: TGTGCCAGCAGCGCCGGGACAGGGCCCTACGAGCAGTACTTC

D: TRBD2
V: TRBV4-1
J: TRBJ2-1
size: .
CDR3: CASSHGGIRGGNNEQFF
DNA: TGCGCCAGCAGCCATGGAGGGATCCGGGGGGGGAACAATGAGCAGTTCTTC

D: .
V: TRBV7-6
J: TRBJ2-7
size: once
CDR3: CASSFGGWGDEQYF
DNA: TGTGCCAGCAGCTTCGGAGGATGGGGTGACGAGCAGTACTTC

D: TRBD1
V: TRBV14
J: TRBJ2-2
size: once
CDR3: CASSQDRQGTGELFF
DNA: TGTGCCAGCAGCCAGGATAGACAGGGCACCGGGGAGCTGTTTTTT

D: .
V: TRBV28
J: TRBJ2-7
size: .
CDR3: CASGRGYEQYF
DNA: TGTGCCAGCGGCAGGGGCTACGAGCAGTACTTC

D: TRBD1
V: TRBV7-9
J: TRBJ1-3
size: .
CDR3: CASSRIPMTGTGNTIYF
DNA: TGTGCCAGCAGCCGAATCCCAATGACAGGGACTGGAAACACCATATATTTT

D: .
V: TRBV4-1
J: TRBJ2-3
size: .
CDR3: CASSQDSGLYF
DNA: TGCGCCAGCAGCCAGGACAGTGGGTTGTATTTT

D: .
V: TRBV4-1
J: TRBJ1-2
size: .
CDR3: CASSQDDWNYGYTF
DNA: TGCGCCAGCAGCCAAGATGACTGGAACTATGGCTACACCTTC

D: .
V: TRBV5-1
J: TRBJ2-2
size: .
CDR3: CASSLALTQNTGELFF
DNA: TGCGCCAGCAGCTTGGCCCTGACACAGAACACCGGGGAGCTGTTTTTT

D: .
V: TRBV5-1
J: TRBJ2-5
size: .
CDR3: CASSLMLRPGQETQYF
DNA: TGCGCCAGCAGCTTGATGCTAAGACCGGGCCAAGAGACCCAGTACTTC

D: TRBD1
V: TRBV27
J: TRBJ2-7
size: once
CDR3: CASSPGTGLEGYEQYF
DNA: TGTGCCAGCAGTCCGGGGACAGGCCTCGAAGGCTACGAGCAGTACTTC

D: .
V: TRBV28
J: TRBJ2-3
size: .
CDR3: CASSTTGSDTQYF
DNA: TGTGCCAGCAGTACCACAGGGTCAGATACGCAGTATTTT

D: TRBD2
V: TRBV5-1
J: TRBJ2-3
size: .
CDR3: CASSSASGGDTDTQYF
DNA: TGCGCCAGCAGCTCCGCTAGCGGAGGGGACACAGATACGCAGTATTTT

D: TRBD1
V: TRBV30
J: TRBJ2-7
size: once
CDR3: CAWSDRGYEQYF
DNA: TGTGCCTGGAGTGACAGGGGTTACGAGCAGTACTTC

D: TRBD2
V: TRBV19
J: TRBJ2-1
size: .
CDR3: CASSIIGLAAHNEQFF
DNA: TGTGCCAGTAGTATCATCGGACTAGCGGCCCACAATGAGCAGTTCTTC

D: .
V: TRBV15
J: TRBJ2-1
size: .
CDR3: CATGRRDFNNEQFF
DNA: TGTGCCACCGGACGCCGGGATTTCAACAATGAGCAGTTCTTC

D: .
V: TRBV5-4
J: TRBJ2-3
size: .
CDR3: CASSLAYPDTQYF
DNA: TGTGCCAGCAGCCTAGCCTATCCAGATACGCAGTATTTT

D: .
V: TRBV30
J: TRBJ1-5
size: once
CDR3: CAWSLGGQPQHF
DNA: TGTGCCTGGAGTCTAGGAGGTCAGCCCCAGCATTTT

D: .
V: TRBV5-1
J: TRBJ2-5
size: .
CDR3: CASSLGGVRETQYF
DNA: TGCGCCAGCAGCTTGGGTGGAGTCCGAGAGACCCAGTACTTC

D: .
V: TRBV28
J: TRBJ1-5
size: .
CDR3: CASSTFSLGNQPQHF
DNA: TGTGCCAGCAGTACCTTCAGCCTAGGCAATCAGCCCCAGCATTTT

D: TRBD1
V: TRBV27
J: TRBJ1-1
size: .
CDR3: CASSLLQGASTEAFF
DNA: TGTGCCAGCAGTCTCCTACAGGGGGCGAGTACTGAAGCTTTCTTT

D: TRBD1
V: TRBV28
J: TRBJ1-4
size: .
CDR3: CASTSGNRGEEKLFF
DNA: TGTGCCAGCACCTCCGGCAACAGGGGCGAGGAAAAACTGTTTTTT

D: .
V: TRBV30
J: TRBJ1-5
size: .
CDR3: CAWSAQGNQPQHF
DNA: TGTGCCTGGAGTGCACAGGGAAATCAGCCCCAGCATTTT